The present T cell receptor (beta chain) was sequenced within a study of blood T cell repertoires in COVID-19. Study information: From T cells, B-cell-depleted T cells, or PBMCs came the material, which was cDNA or gDNA.

Clones were read by immunoSEQ multiplex PCR, and TCRdb kept only the in-frame ones, dropping some. This table holds 95,000 to 100,000 clones, about 90% found once. This CDR3 spans 16 amino acids. Germline values: CDR1 MNHEY, CDR2 SMNVEV (reference sequence). The V segment lost 4 bases and the J segment 8 bases; nucleotides outside the gene matches: 16. V and J are TRBV27 and TRBJ1-2, with TRBD1 matching 7 bases. Material for sequencing was peripheral blood. This TCR came from a man aged 50 to 60 with acute or convalescent COVID-19. CDR3 DNA: TGTGCCAGCAGTTCCCCGCGACAGGGATTCTCGTGGGGCTACACCTTC. Translation gives CASSSPRQGFSWGYTF.